This T cell receptor beta chain originates from a study of post-analysis software for immune sequencing data. Turning to the study itself: Some patients lacked subtype; others had relapsing-remitting, secondary progressive or progressive-relapsing disease.

Libraries were made from TCR beta cDNA, and they carried unique molecular identifiers. Starting from roughly 1 to 10 million T cells, the study yielded 460,000 or so cDNA molecules. Using its own MiXCR run on the PCR reads, TCRdb lists one record per CDR3 protein. This repertoire shows 650,000 to 850,000 distinct CDR3 sequences, approximately 44% found once; its top ten account for roughly 5.2%. There are 16 residues in the CDR3. Germline V gene lookup returns CDR1 MGHRA and CDR2 YSYEKL. J was trimmed by 4 bases and V by 0 bases; bases with no gene match: 8. Study outcomes and limitations: Batch-mates among the samples co-clustered strongly by F measure. TRBV segments more frequent in patients than in controls numbered several and included TRBV5-6, TRBV5-1 and TRBV20-1. Diversity measured as normalized Chao1 was significantly lower in multiple sclerosis patients than in controls.

As concerns this clonotype: Its specificity is unknown.

The chain couples TRBV4-1 to TRBJ1-2; 7 bases are shared with TRBD1. The clonotype comes from a girl aged 5-17 years with multiple sclerosis. The sequencing input was blood. This chain's CDR3 is CASSQDLTGTPYGYTF. Written as DNA, the CDR3 is TGCGCCAGCAGCCAAGATTTGACAGGGACCCCCTATGGCTACACCTTC.